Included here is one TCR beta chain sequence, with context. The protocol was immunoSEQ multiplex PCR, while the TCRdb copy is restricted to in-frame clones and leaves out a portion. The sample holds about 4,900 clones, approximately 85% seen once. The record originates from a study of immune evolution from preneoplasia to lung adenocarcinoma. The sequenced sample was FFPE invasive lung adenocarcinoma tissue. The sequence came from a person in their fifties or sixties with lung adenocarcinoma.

The CDR3: CASSVNPGNTIYF. CDR3 DNA sequence: TGTGCCAGCAGTGTCAACCCTGGAAACACCATATATTTT. The gene calls are TRBV28 and TRBJ1-3, with unresolved D. Germline V CDR1 and CDR2: MDHEN, SYDVKM. This CDR3 has 13 amino acids. V lost 5 bases to trimming and J lost 2 bases, with 7 bases between them.